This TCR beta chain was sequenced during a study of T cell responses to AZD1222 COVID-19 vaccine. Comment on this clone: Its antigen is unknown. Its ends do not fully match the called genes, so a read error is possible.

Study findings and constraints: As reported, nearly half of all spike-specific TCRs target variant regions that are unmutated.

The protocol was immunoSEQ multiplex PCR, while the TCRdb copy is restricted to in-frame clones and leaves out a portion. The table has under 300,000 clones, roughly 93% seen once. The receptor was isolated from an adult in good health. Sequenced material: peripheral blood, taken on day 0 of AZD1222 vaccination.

The CDR3: CATSDPGLAGAPYNEQFF. The CDR3 coding sequence is TGTGCCACCAGTGACCCCGGACTAGCGGGGGCCCCCTACAATGAACAGTTCTTC. This chain links TRBV24-1 with TRBJ2-1, with TRBD2 matching over 13 bases. The CDR3 contains 18 residues. Germline CDR1 is KGHDR and CDR2 is SFDVKD.